In its sample, the clone carrying this T cell receptor (beta chain) was seen a few times. Its antigen is undetermined. Regions amplified from RNA transcripts were the TCR beta CDR3 regions. When the TCR CDR3 underwent first-round RT-PCR, the HTBI primer set was used. Using its own MiXCR run on the multiplex PCR reads, TCRdb lists one record per CDR3 protein. The sample has some 180,000 distinct CDR3 sequences, about 18% seen once. This sample stems from a study of T cells in Graves' hyperthyroidism and ophthalmopathy. Study outcomes and limitations: In validation, the model predicted ophthalmopathy. These predictions came a median roughly six months before onset.

The CDR3 consists of 14 residues. From germline, CDR1 is SGHRS and CDR2 YFSETQ. Trimming left V 1 base short and J 3 bases short, with 7 bases between. The clonotype comes from a woman aged 50 to 65 with Graves' hyperthyroidism. The sample taken for sequencing was blood. This sequence joins TRBV5-1 and TRBJ2-2; possible D gene TRBD1, 5 bases. CDR3 region: CASSLRRDTGELFF. CDR3 nucleotide sequence: TGCGCCAGCAGCTTGCGCAGGGACACCGGGGAGCTGTTTTTT.